A selection of T cell receptor beta chains follows, all from one sample in a study of CD8+CD57+ T cells in acquired aplastic anemia. TCRdb independently ran MiXCR on the reads; one entry per CDR3 protein. The repertoire holds 450,000 to 550,000 distinct CDR3 sequences, with approximately 32% as singletons. The sequencing sample was made of sorted CD4+, CD8+, or CD8+CD57+ T cells (not recorded which) from PBMCs. The receptors originated from a human donor with aplastic anemia. Each CDR3 is given with its conserved first and last residue. The D gene is left open where the match is weak. A clone size is listed for some rows: how often the clone was seen (once, few, many), or a class if it is expanded.

clone_size j_call v_call d_call cdr3_nt cdr3_aa
NA TRBJ2-7 TRBV2 NA TGTGCCAGCAGCGTGGACAGCAGGGGCTCCGGCGAGCAGTACTTC CASSVDSRGSGEQYF
few TRBJ2-3 TRBV5-4 NA TGTGCCAGCAGCTTGGCTTCCAGCTCTAGCACAGATACGCAGTATTTT CASSLASSSSTDTQYF
NA TRBJ2-7 TRBV2 NA TGTGCCAGCAGCCAAGATATCCTTCCCGGGGGAGGCGAGCAGTACTTC CASSQDILPGGGEQYF
many TRBJ2-4 TRBV10-3 TRBD1 TGTGCCATCAGTGAAATACAGGGGGCCAAAAACATTCAGTACTTC CAISEIQGAKNIQYF
NA TRBJ1-5 TRBV6-5 NA TGTGCCAGCAGTTATGCGGGGGCGCCGGATCAGCCCCAGCATTTT CASSYAGAPDQPQHF
NA TRBJ1-6 TRBV9 TRBD1 TGTGCCAGCTCACCTTCGACAGGGGGCTCTGATTCACCCCTCCACTTT CASSPSTGGSDSPLHF
NA TRBJ2-5 TRBV30 NA TGTACCCGGAGTGCACAGGAGACCCAGTACTTC CTRSAQETQYF
NA TRBJ1-3 TRBV12-3/TRBV12-4 NA TGTGCCAGCAGTGGGACCTCTATTACCATATATTTT CASSGTSITIYF
few TRBJ2-3 TRBV6-1 TRBD2 TGTGCCAGCAGTCAAGGGACTAGCGGGGGCTCAAGCACAGATACGCAGTATTTT CASSQGTSGGSSTDTQYF
few TRBJ1-1 TRBV14 NA TGTGCCAGCAGCCAAGACCCTGGGGCAGGCATGAACACTGAAGCTTTCTTT CASSQDPGAGMNTEAFF
many TRBJ1-1 TRBV29-1 NA TGCAGCGTTTTAGTATACACTGAAGCTTTCTTT CSVLVYTEAFF
NA TRBJ1-5 TRBV27 NA TGTGCCAGCAGTTTAGACAGGTCAGGCAATCAGCCCCAGCATTTT CASSLDRSGNQPQHF
NA TRBJ1-2 TRBV6-5 NA TGTGCCAGCAGTTACTCGGCTTCGCAACAGGGCGATGGCTACACCTTC CASSYSASQQGDGYTF
few TRBJ1-5 TRBV3-1 NA TGTGCCAGCAGCCAAGATCCACGGCAGCCCCAGCATTTT CASSQDPRQPQHF
NA TRBJ2-1 TRBV19 TRBD2 TGTGCCAGTAGTGTGACTAGCGGGACCTACAATGAGCAGTTCTTC CASSVTSGTYNEQFF
NA TRBJ2-7 TRBV4-3 NA TGCGCCAGCAGCCAATCAGAAGCCCAGGCCTACGAGCAGTACTTC CASSQSEAQAYEQYF
many TRBJ1-4 TRBV2 NA TGTGCCAGCAGTGAGGAAAAACTGTTTTTT CASSEEKLFF
many TRBJ1-5 TRBV7-9 NA TGTGCCAGCAGCTTAGGTTGGGATAGCAATCAGCCCCAGCATTTT CASSLGWDSNQPQHF
NA TRBJ1-1 TRBV12-3/TRBV12-4 NA TGTGCCAGCATCTTGACAGGACGGCCTGAAGCTTTCTTT CASILTGRPEAFF
NA TRBJ1-6 TRBV25-1 NA TGTGCCAGCAGTACCGGGACCAGGGGTTCACCCCTCCACTTT CASSTGTRGSPLHF
NA TRBJ2-7 TRBV4-1 TRBD2 TGCGCCAGCAGCCAAGTGTTTTTGGCTAGCGGGGGGATTTACGAGCAGTACTTC CASSQVFLASGGIYEQYF
few TRBJ2-1 TRBV7-8 NA TGTGCCAGCAGCTTGGGGACCTCACCCCGTGAGCAGTTCTTC CASSLGTSPREQFF
few TRBJ2-1 TRBV20-1 NA TGCAGTGCTAGAGCGACGCGCGGGGCATACAATGAGCAGTTCTTC CSARATRGAYNEQFF
many TRBJ1-1 TRBV19 NA TGTGCCAGTAGTATGGGGGGGCCCACTGAAGCTTTCTTT CASSMGGPTEAFF
NA TRBJ1-1 TRBV20-1 NA TGCAGGCCCGACAAGAACACTGAAGCTTTCTTT CRPDKNTEAFF
NA TRBJ1-5 TRBV11-1 TRBD1 TGTGCCAGCAGCTTAGTGGGACAGGGTGCCAATCAGCCCCAGCATTTT CASSLVGQGANQPQHF
NA TRBJ1-2 TRBV20-1 TRBD1 TGCAGTGCCTCGACAGGGGGGAGCTATGGCTACACCTTC CSASTGGSYGYTF
NA TRBJ2-1 TRBV20-1 NA TGCAGTGCTAGTTCCAGTTCGTATAACAATGAGCAGTTCTTC CSASSSSYNNEQFF
NA TRBJ1-2 TRBV15 NA TGTGCCACCAGCAGAGCAGGACAGCTGAGCTATGGCTACACCTTC CATSRAGQLSYGYTF
few TRBJ2-5 TRBV14 NA TGTGCCAGCAGCTCGGACAGTCTCCCCTTAGGGACCCAGTACTTC CASSSDSLPLGTQYF
NA TRBJ1-2 TRBV27 NA TGTGCCAGCAGTGCTAGAACAGGATCCCATGGCTACACCTTC CASSARTGSHGYTF
NA TRBJ1-4 TRBV24-1 TRBD1 TGTGCCACCAGTGGCACCGGGACAGGGATATCTAATGAAAAACTGTTTTTT CATSGTGTGISNEKLFF
many TRBJ1-3 TRBV2 NA TGTGCCAGCCCCGCGGCCCGCGGAAACACCATATATTTT CASPAARGNTIYF
few TRBJ1-3 TRBV9 NA TGTGCCAGCAGCGTAGTGTCAGGGTCCACTATCTCTGGAAACACCATATATTTT CASSVVSGSTISGNTIYF
once TRBJ2-7 TRBV10-3 TRBD1 TGTGCCAGCAGAACCGACAGGGGTGCGTACGAGCAGTACTTC CASRTDRGAYEQYF
NA TRBJ1-6 TRBV19 TRBD1 TGTGCCAGTAGTTCGGGACAGGGGGCGAATGATTCACCCCTCCACTTT CASSSGQGANDSPLHF
many TRBJ1-2 TRBV20-1 NA TGCAGTGCTAGAGTCGCCGACCGAGACTATGGCTACACCTTC CSARVADRDYGYTF
few TRBJ1-2 TRBV29-1 TRBD1 TGCAGGCGGTCGGGACAGGACCGCTATGGCTACACCTTC CRRSGQDRYGYTF
NA TRBJ2-5 TRBV20-1 NA TGCAGTCCCCAGGGGGGCCAAGAGACCCAGTACTTC CSPQGGQETQYF
many TRBJ2-1 TRBV29-1 TRBD1 TGCAGCGCGGTCCGGGACAGTTCGACTATTGCGCAGTTCTTC CSAVRDSSTIAQFF
few TRBJ1-1 TRBV20-1 NA TGCAGTGCCCCGGACAGAACTGTGAACACTGAAGCTTTCTTT CSAPDRTVNTEAFF
NA TRBJ1-5 TRBV12-3/TRBV12-4 NA TGTGCCAGCAGTCTTGACGGGGGCGCCAATCAGCCCCAGCATTTT CASSLDGGANQPQHF
NA TRBJ2-7 TRBV10-3 NA TGTGCCAGCAGTTCAAGTTACAGTCTAAGGGGAAGCTACTACGAGCAGTACTTC CASSSSYSLRGSYYEQYF
many TRBJ2-1 TRBV24-1 NA TGTGCCACCAGTGAGACGGGACGGACGAACTACAATGAGCAGTTCTTC CATSETGRTNYNEQFF
many TRBJ2-3 TRBV7-9 TRBD2 TGTGCCAGCTCGAAGAGCGGGGGGACAGATACGCAGTATTTT CASSKSGGTDTQYF
once TRBJ2-3 TRBV20-1 NA TGCAGTGCTAGGACCCGGGGTCGCACAGATACGCAGTATTTT CSARTRGRTDTQYF